Detailed here is one T cell receptor beta chain. What antigen it recognizes has not been identified. No clone much larger than this one lies a single base away; base qualities are absent. The entry originates in a study of cytomegalovirus exposure and HLA in healthy donors (dated by TCRdb to 2016 to 2017). Broadly, across the study: A later analysis indicated that the roughly 130 validation repertoires were generated on the platform also employed for the 650 to 850 repertoires of the first cohort. The study was designed to test whether signatures of past pathogen exposure could be identified by cataloging public T cell receptors. In addition to the first cohort of 650 to 800 subjects, a separate validation cohort of around 110 different subjects was used. To predict cytomegalovirus infection status, the study combined high-throughput TCR immunosequencing, statistical association of individual TCRs with disease status, and machine learning. The full study reports these points: A few of the identified cytomegalovirus-associated TCR beta chains were confirmed in vitro to be specific for cytomegalovirus antigens. A later analysis found that TCRs clustered in the first cohort also tended to co-occur in the roughly 110 validation repertoires, with approximately 95% of cluster scores above 0. Most TCR sequences were observed very rarely across donors, whereas some public TCRs were present in many individuals. Cytomegalovirus status was reported to be diagnosed by the classifier with high specificity and sensitivity in both the original and validation cohorts. The study listed around 160 TCR beta chains as associated with cytomegalovirus. The validation cohort had no HLA typing available for a later analysis, so co-occurrence within that cohort was assessed over all 120 or so repertoires. It was suggested by the authors that the approach could potentially be generalized to other disease states and immunological phenotypes.

The CDR3 runs 13 residues from the cysteine to the phenylalanine. CDR3 DNA only is kept here, 39 bases in frame from base 1. V ends up 10 bases short and J 5 bases short, with an unmatched junction base count of 10. The germline V gene supplies CDR1 ENHRY and CDR2 SYGVKD. The library was built by means of the immunoSEQ multiplex PCR assay. The authors' pipeline ran thus. A statistical classification framework was built to diagnose cytomegalovirus status from the catalog of TCR beta chain sequences. What TCRdb holds here is the immuneACCESS table cut down to in-frame rearrangements. Part of the clones is not present; checked against another copy, under half of the missing clones reflect an unresolved V gene, and the others are unexplained. Clone size and V and J calls were adopted from that table, with D and trimming inferred from the DNA. The sample table shows under 140,000 clones, and roughly 87% are seen once. The ten largest clones capture about 1.9% of the sample.

The donors belonged to the validation cohort of about 120 subjects, which was separate from the approximately 700-subject first cohort. The chain was built from TRBV10-3 and TRBJ1-2; 7 central nucleotides agree with TRBD1. The receptor's source is a woman between 18 and 29 years old in good health and CMV-seronegative. Sample: PBMCs. Here the CDR3 is given as CATLGGANYGYTF. In nucleotides, the sequence is TGTGCCACCCTAGGGGGCGCGAATTATGGCTACACCTTC.